The entry that follows covers one TCR beta chain sequence. Its specificity is unknown. The read is 3 residues too short to cover the CDR3 end, so that end is filled in from the germline J gene. This record comes from a study of T cells in women clearing cervical HPV infection. Clones were read by immunoSEQ multiplex PCR, and TCRdb kept only the in-frame ones, dropping some. Recorded for this sample: tens of thousands of clones. The CDR3 has 16 amino acids. V lost 0 bases and J 1 base, leaving 11 bases between the germline ends. The germline CDR1 and CDR2 sequences are SGHRS and YFSETQ. Study findings and constraints: Associations may precede or follow infection; HPV-specific or memory T cells were not isolated. CIN3+ cases had significantly higher TCR richness than controls; evenness did not differ. TRBV6-7 abundance was lower in cases than controls (about 0.099% versus 0.16%).

The material sequenced was blood buffy coat. The source is a woman aged 18 to 75 with a cervical HPV16 infection that either progressed to CIN3+ or cleared (not recorded which). J is TRBJ1-5 and V is TRBV5-1; D is ambiguous. CDR3 in amino acids: CASSLGPTYSNQPQHF. The sequenced CDR3 bases are TGCGCCAGCAGCTTGGGGCCGACATACAGCAATCAGCCC.